The 18 T cell receptor beta chains in this list originate from one sample, sequenced in a study of shared clonotypes between healthy human individuals. Naive CD8 cells lacked CD45RO and underwent positive selection for CCR7, leaving out terminally differentiated effector memory CD45RA+ cells. The protocol was immunoSEQ multiplex PCR, while the TCRdb copy is restricted to in-frame clones and leaves out a portion. This sample has hundreds of thousands of clones; about 91% occur once, and the top ten carry approximately 24%. Specimen: naive CD8+ T cells sorted from blood. These receptors came from a man aged 25-45 years in good health.

The V gene is TRBV4-1, the J gene TRBJ1-2; D not resolved. Germline CDR1 and CDR2: MGHRA and YSYEKL. This CDR3 contains 14 residues. Trimming removed 1 base at V and 4 bases at J, with 10 bases between. The DNA for the CDR3 is TGCGCCAGCAGCCAAGCCTACACAGTCTATGGCTACACCTTC. As protein: CASSQAYTVYGYTF.

This clone was detected only once. CDR3 in DNA: TGCGCCAGCAGCTACCCCGGGACTTCGAACACCGGGGAGCTGTTTTTT. Translated, it gives CASSYPGTSNTGELFF. V is TRBV4-1 and J is TRBJ2-2, with D perhaps matching TRBD2 (6 bases). The germline V gene has CDR1 MGHRA and CDR2 YSYEKL. CDR3 length: 16 residues. V dropped 5 bases and J dropped 0 bases, with 13 bases sitting between them.

V is TRBV5-5 and J is TRBJ2-1; 10 bases line up with TRBD2. Germline lookup yields CDR1 SGHKS and CDR2 YYEKEE (reference sequence). CDR3 length: 16 residues. V lost 4 bases and J lost 3; bases outside the gene matches: 7. This CDR3 reads CASSPIAGGFYNEQFF. The CDR3 nucleotides read TGTGCCAGCAGCCCCATAGCGGGAGGATTCTACAATGAGCAGTTCTTC.

J is TRBJ2-1 and V is TRBV7-6, with D perhaps TRBD1 (5 bases). V lost 2 bases and J lost 0, with 8 bases in between. CDR3 length: 15 residues. The germline V gene has CDR1 SGHVS and CDR2 FNYEAQ. The CDR3 region is CASSLRQFSYNEQFF. The CDR3 nucleotides read TGTGCCAGCAGCTTAAGACAGTTCTCCTACAATGAGCAGTTCTTC.

In the case of this clone: Other DNA sequences within the sample encode an identical CDR3. The CDR3, as DNA: TGTGCCAGCAGTTTCGGGACGGACTACGAGCAGTACTTC. Translating gives CASSFGTDYEQYF. J is TRBJ2-7 and V is TRBV27; perhaps D is TRBD1 or TRBD2 (5 bases each). The germline V and J ends were trimmed by 3 bases and 3 bases, with 9 bases remaining between them. In germline, CDR1 is MNHEY, CDR2 SMNVEV (reference sequence). There are 13 residues in the CDR3.

The rearrangement links TRBV27 to TRBJ2-7; 14 nucleotides agree with TRBD2. After removal of 3 bases from V and 3 bases from J, the junction contained 4 bases not matched to a gene. Germline values: CDR1 MNHEY, CDR2 SMNVEV (reference sequence). The CDR3 runs to 16 residues. The CDR3 sequence is CASSLEGTSGSYEQYF. In DNA, the CDR3 is TGTGCCAGCAGTTTGGAAGGGACTAGCGGGAGCTACGAGCAGTACTTC.

The chain links TRBV27 to TRBJ2-3; 7 bases line up with TRBD2. The CDR3 totals 13 residues. Germline CDR1 reads MNHEY; CDR2 reads SMNVEV (reference sequence). With 8 bases clipped from V and 0 bases from J, the junction kept 2 bases outside the gene matches. The CDR3 nucleotides are TGTGCCAGCCTTAGCGGGAGCACAGATACGCAGTATTTT. It yields the protein CASLSGSTDTQYF.

J is TRBJ2-7 and V is TRBV14; TRBD2 agrees at 11 bases. CDR1 and CDR2 from the germline V gene are SGHDN and FVKESK. Trimming at V came to 3 bases and at J to 4 bases, leaving 5 bases not matched to a gene. There are 15 residues in the CDR3. The CDR3 coding sequence is TGTGCCAGCAGCCATAGCGGGGGGGAACCTTACGAGCAGTACTTC. Translated, it gives CASSHSGGEPYEQYF.

This chain connects TRBV7-8 to TRBJ2-3; D is unresolved. The V end was cut by 1 base, the J end by 2 bases, with 13 bases between. This CDR3 region has 16 residues. The germline V gene encodes CDR1 SGHVS and CDR2 FQNEAQ. The CDR3 spells CASSLEGGRYTDTQYF. The CDR3 DNA follows: TGTGCCAGCAGCTTAGAGGGCGGAAGGTACACAGATACGCAGTATTTT.

The chain links TRBV6-6 to TRBJ2-7; 9 bases agree with TRBD1. The CDR3 sequence is 13 residues long. Trimming cost V 8 bases and J 3 bases; bases outside gene matches: 5. The V gene's germline CDR1 is MNHNY and CDR2 SVGAGI (reference sequence). The CDR3 DNA is TGTGCCAGCGGGACAGGGAGCATCTACGAGCAGTACTTC. It is translated as CASGTGSIYEQYF.

The chain recombines TRBV21-1 with TRBJ2-7; TRBD1 is the table's D call and was not checked against the DNA. TRBV21-1 is given as a pseudogene. The length of the CDR3 is 15 residues. The CDR3 reads CASSNICGQGYEQYF. The CDR3 nucleotides are TGTGCCAGCAGCAATATATGCGGACAGGGGTACGAGCAGTACTTC.

This chain joins TRBV27 and TRBJ1-5; 7 bases match TRBD1. The CDR3 has 14 residues. Unmatched junction bases numbered 4, after V lost 8 bases and J lost 0 bases. Looked up from germline, CDR1 is MNHEY and CDR2 is SMNVEV (reference sequence). DNA of the CDR3: TGTGCCAGCCGGACAGGAGATAGCAATCAGCCCCAGCATTTT. Protein product: CASRTGDSNQPQHF.

The chain employs TRBV18 and TRBJ2-3, with D uncertain. The CDR3 is made up of 11 amino acids. V was cut by 4 bases and J by 6 bases, with 5 bases left in between. CDR1 and CDR2 (germline): KGHSH, LQKENI. CDR3 in DNA: TGTGCCAGCTCACGGGTCGATACGCAGTATTTT. It translates to CASSRVDTQYF.

Details on this clone: This specimen includes other DNA sequences encoding the same CDR3. In DNA form, the CDR3 reads TGTGCCAGCAGTTCGGCGGGGCCTTACAATGAGCAGTTCTTC. Its protein product is CASSSAGPYNEQFF. The rearrangement uses TRBV27 and TRBJ2-1, with D maybe TRBD2 (6 bases). This CDR3 comprises 14 residues. V was clipped by 4 bases and J by 4 bases, with 11 bases between them. The germline gives CDR1 MNHEY, CDR2 SMNVEV (reference sequence).

Here the CDR3 reads CASRPLGLAQETQYF. Written as DNA, the CDR3 is TGTGCCAGCAGACCCCTAGGACTAGCACAAGAGACCCAGTACTTC. The chain joins TRBV2 to TRBJ2-5, with TRBD2 matching over 8 bases. The CDR3 runs 15 residues. The germline V gene has CDR1 SNHLY and CDR2 FYNNEI. The J segment lost 2 bases and the V segment lost 6 bases, leaving 8 bases of the junction unmatched.

A word on this clone: Other nucleotide sequences from this sample produce the same CDR3. CDR3 residues: CSARLASYEQYF. Here the CDR3 DNA reads TGCAGCGCCCGACTAGCGTCGTACGAGCAGTACTTC. The chain links TRBV29-1 to TRBJ2-7; 8 nucleotides line up with TRBD2. The CDR3 has 12 amino acids. Germline CDR1 and CDR2: SQVTM and ANQGSEA. V trimming: 7 bases; J trimming: 4 bases; junction bases outside the gene matches: 6.

Here the CDR3 reads CASSFGASGYEQYF. In DNA, the CDR3 is TGTGCCAGCAGCTTTGGGGCTAGCGGTTACGAGCAGTACTTC. J is TRBJ2-7 and V is TRBV5-4; 7 nucleotides agree with TRBD2. After removal of 2 bases from V and 4 bases from J, the junction contained 6 bases not matched to a gene. Germline V gene lookup returns CDR1 SGHNT and CDR2 YYREEE (reference sequence). The CDR3 sequence is 14 residues long.

V gene TRBV25-1 combines with J gene TRBJ2-1; 8 nucleotides align to TRBD1. Germline assignment: CDR1 MGHDK and CDR2 SYGVNS. The CDR3 covers 12 residues. After removal of 1 base from V and 16 bases from J, the junction contained 6 bases not matched to a gene. Here the CDR3 reads CASSESGQDSFF. The CDR3 DNA follows: TGTGCCAGCAGTGAATCGGGACAGGACTCCTTCTTC. Supplemented by reference TRBV25-1 and TRBJ2-1, the full variable domain reads EADIYQTPRYLVIGTGKKITLECSQTMGHDKMYWYQQDPGMELHLIHYSYGVNSTEKGDLSSESTVSRIRTEHFPLTLESARPSHTSQYLCASSESGQDSFFGPGTRLTVL.